This TCR beta chain originates from a study of CD8+ T cells in alopecia areata. Study-level results: Scalp sample sequencing also detects resident alphabeta T cells of normal skin.

Reverse transcription of extracted RNA yielded cDNA, which provided the sequencing template. TCRdb's table, derived via immunoSEQ multiplex PCR, lists solely in-frame clones and lacks some. There are about 140,000 clones in the sample; 55% to 65% occur only once, and over 4% lies in the top ten. The CDR3 sequence is 14 residues long. Trimming took 3 bases from V and 6 from J; bases not matched to a gene: 3. Germline assignment: CDR1 SEHNR and CDR2 FQNEAQ (reference sequence). As to this clone: Its specificity is not known.

The chain is built from TRBV7-9 and TRBJ2-3; 10 bases are a match to TRBD1. The receptor's source is a human donor in good health. The sequenced sample consisted of CD4+ T cells sorted from blood. The CDR3 region has the DNA TGTGCCAGCAGCTTGACAGGGGGCAGGGATACGCAGTATTTT. This sequence encodes CASSLTGGRDTQYF.